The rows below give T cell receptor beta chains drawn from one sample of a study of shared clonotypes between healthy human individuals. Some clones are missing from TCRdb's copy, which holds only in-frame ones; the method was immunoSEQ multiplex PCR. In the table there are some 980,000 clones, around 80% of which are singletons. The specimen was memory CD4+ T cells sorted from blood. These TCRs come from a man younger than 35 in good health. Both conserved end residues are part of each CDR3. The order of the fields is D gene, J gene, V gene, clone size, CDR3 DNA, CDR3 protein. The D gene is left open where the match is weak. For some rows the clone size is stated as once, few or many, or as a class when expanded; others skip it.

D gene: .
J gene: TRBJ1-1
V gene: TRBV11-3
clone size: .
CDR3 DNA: TGTGCCAGCAGCTTAGAACAGCGGGCTGAAGCTTTCTTT
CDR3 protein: CASSLEQRAEAFF

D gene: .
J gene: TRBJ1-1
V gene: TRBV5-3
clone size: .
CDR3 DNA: TGTGCCAGAAGCTTGCGAATAAAATACGAGAACACTGAAGCTTTCTTT
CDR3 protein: CARSLRIKYENTEAFF

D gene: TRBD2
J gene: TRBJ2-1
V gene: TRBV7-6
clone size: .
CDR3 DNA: TGTGCCAGCAGCTTAGGACTAGCGGGGGGTTACAATGAGCAGTTCTTC
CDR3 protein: CASSLGLAGGYNEQFF

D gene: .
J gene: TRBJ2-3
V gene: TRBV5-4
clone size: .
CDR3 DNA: TGTGCCAGCAGCTTGCAGGGTCGGGGGGCAACAGATACGCAGTATTTT
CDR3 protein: CASSLQGRGATDTQYF

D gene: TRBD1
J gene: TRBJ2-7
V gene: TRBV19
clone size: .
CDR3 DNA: TGTGCCAGTAGGACCGGGACAGGGGGCTTCTACGAGCAGTACTTC
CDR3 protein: CASRTGTGGFYEQYF

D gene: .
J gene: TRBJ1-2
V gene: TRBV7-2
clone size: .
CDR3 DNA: TGTGCCAGCAGCCTAAAGTGGGGGCAGAGCTATGGCTACACCTTC
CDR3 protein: CASSLKWGQSYGYTF

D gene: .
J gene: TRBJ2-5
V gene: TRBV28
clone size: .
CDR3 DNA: TGTGCCACCAGGACTCAGGAGACCCAGTACTTC
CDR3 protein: CATRTQETQYF

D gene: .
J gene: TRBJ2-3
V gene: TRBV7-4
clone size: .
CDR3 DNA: TGTGCCAGCAGCGCCCGGGACACAGATACGCAGTATTTT
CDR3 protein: CASSARDTDTQYF

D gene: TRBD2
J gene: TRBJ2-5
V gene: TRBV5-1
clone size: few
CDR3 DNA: TGCGCCAGCAGCCTAAGACTAGCGGGACAAGAGACCCAGTACTTC
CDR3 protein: CASSLRLAGQETQYF

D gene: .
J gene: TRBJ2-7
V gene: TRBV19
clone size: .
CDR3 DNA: TGTGCCAGTAGTATGGAAAGCTCCTACGAGCAGTACTTC
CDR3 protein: CASSMESSYEQYF

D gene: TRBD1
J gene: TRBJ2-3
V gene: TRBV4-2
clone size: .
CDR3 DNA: TGTGCCAGCAGCCGGAACAGGGGGCAAGGAGATACGCAGTATTTT
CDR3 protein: CASSRNRGQGDTQYF

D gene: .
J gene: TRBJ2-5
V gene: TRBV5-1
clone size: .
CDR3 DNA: TGCGCCAGCAGCTTAACAGGGTTTTGGCAAGAGACCCAGTACTTC
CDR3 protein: CASSLTGFWQETQYF

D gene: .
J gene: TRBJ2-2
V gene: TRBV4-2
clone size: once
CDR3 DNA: TGTGCCTGTACAAAGGAGGGAAACACCGGGGAGCTGTTTTTT
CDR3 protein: CACTKEGNTGELFF

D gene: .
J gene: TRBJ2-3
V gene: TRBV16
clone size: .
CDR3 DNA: TGTGCCAGCAGCCAATCTGGGGAATCAGATACGCAGTATTTT
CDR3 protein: CASSQSGESDTQYF

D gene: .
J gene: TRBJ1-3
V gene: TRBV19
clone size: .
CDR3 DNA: TGTGCCAGTACGGCCAGGGTGGGCTCTGGAAACACCATATATTTT
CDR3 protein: CASTARVGSGNTIYF

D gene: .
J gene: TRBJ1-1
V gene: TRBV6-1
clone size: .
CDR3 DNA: TGTGCCAGCAGTGAAGCGCGAGTCTGGGCCACTGAAGCTTTCTTT
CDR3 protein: CASSEARVWATEAFF

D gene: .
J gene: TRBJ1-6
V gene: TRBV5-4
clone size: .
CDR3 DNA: TGTGCCAGCAGCTTGGGGGTTTTTTCACCCCTCCACTTT
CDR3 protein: CASSLGVFSPLHF